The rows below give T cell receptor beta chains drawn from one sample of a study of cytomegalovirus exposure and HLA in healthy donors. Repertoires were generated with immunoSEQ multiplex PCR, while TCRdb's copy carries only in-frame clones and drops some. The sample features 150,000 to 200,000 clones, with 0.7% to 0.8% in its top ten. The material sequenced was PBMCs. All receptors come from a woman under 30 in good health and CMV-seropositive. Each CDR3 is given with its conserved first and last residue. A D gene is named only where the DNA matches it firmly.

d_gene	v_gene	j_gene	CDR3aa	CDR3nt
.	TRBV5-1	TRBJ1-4	CASSLGQVATNEKLFF	TGCGCCAGCAGCTTGGGACAGGTGGCAACTAATGAAAAACTGTTTTTT
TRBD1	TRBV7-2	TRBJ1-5	CASSFRQGSNQPQHF	TGTGCCAGCAGCTTTAGACAGGGTAGCAATCAGCCCCAGCATTTT
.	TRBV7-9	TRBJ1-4	CASSTQGVNEKLFF	TGTGCCAGCAGTACACAGGGAGTTAATGAAAAACTGTTTTTT
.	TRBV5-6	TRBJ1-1	CASSLAGGSTGTEAFF	TGTGCCAGCAGCTTGGCCGGCGGCTCAACGGGCACTGAAGCTTTCTTT
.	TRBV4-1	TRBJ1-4	CASSQVGRGATNEKLFF	TGCGCCAGCAGCCAAGTGGGCAGGGGTGCAACTAATGAAAAACTGTTTTTT
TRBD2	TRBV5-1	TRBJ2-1	CASSPGTSGSLNEQFF	TGCGCCAGCAGCCCTGGGACTAGCGGGAGTCTGAATGAGCAGTTCTTC
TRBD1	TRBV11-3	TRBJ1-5	CASSLASGGDSNQPQHF	TGTGCCAGCAGCTTAGCGTCAGGGGGTGATAGCAATCAGCCCCAGCATTTT
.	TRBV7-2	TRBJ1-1	CASSLFEGNTEAFF	TGTGCCAGCAGCCTGTTTGAGGGGAACACTGAAGCTTTCTTT
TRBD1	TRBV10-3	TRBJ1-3	CAISAGTGGSGNTIYF	TGTGCCATCAGCGCCGGGACAGGGGGCTCTGGAAACACCATATATTTT
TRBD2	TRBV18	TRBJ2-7	CASSQLLRSGSGRPTLGAYEQYF	TGTGCCAGCTCACAGTTGCTCCGTTCGGGTAGCGGGAGGCCAACTCTTGGCGCCTACGAGCAGTACTTC
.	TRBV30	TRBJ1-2	CAWSVGRTRLYGYTF	TGTGCCTGGAGTGTAGGACGGACACGACTTTATGGCTACACCTTC
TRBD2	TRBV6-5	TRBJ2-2	CASGGGRNTGELFF	TGTGCCAGCGGGGGGGGACGAAACACCGGGGAGCTGTTTTTT
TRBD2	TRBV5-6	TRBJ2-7	CASSWGLAGGGLGEQYF	TGTGCCAGCAGCTGGGGACTAGCGGGAGGAGGCTTGGGGGAGCAGTACTTC
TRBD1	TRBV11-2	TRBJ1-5	CASSLYRGNNQPQHF	TGTGCCAGCAGCTTATACAGGGGGAATAATCAGCCCCAGCATTTT
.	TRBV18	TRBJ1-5	CASSPTAGDQPQHF	TGTGCCAGCTCACCGACGGCAGGGGATCAGCCCCAGCATTTT
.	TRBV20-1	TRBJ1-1	CSARDPEEAFF	TGCAGTGCTAGAGATCCGGAGGAAGCTTTCTTT
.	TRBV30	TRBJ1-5	CAWTSRSNQPQHF	TGTGCCTGGACATCCAGGAGCAATCAGCCCCAGCATTTT
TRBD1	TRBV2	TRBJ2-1	CASSGGTDRVHEQFF	TGTGCCAGCAGTGGGGGGACCGACAGGGTGCATGAGCAGTTCTTC
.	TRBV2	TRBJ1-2	CASSEALSLGYGYTF	TGTGCCAGCAGTGAAGCGCTGAGCCTAGGCTATGGCTACACCTTC
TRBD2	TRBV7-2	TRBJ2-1	CASSLLAGSYNEQFF	TGTGCCAGCAGTCTACTAGCGGGTTCCTACAATGAGCAGTTCTTC
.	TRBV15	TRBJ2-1	CATSRDSESNEQFF	TGTGCCACCAGCAGAGATTCCGAGAGCAATGAGCAGTTCTTC
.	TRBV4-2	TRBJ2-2	CASSQDLRNTGELFF	TGTGCCAGCAGCCAAGATCTACGGAACACCGGGGAGCTGTTTTTT